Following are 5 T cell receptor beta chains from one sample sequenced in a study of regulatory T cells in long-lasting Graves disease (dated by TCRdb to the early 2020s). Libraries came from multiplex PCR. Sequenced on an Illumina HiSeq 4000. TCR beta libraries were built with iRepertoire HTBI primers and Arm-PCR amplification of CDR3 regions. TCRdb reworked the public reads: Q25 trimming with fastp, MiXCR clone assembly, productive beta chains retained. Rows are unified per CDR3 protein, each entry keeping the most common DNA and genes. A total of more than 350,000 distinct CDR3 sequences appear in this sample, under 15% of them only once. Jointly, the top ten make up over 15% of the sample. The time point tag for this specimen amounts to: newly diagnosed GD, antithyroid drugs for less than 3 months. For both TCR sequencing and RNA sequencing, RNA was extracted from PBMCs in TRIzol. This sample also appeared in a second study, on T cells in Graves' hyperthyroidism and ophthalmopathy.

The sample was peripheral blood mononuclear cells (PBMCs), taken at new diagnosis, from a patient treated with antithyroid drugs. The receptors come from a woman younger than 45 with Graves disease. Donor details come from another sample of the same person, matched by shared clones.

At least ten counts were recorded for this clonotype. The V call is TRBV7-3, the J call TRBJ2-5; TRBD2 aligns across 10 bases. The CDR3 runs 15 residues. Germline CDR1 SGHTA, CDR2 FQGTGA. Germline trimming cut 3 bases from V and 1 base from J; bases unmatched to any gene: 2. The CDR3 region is CASSFSGRPQETQYF. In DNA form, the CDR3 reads TGTGCCAGCAGCTTTAGCGGGAGGCCCCAAGAGACCCAGTACTTC.

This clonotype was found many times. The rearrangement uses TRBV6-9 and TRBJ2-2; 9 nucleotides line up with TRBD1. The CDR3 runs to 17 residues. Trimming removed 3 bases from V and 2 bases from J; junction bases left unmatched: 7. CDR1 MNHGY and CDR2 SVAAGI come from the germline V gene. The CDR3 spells CASSYGTGTRNTGELFF. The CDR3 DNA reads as TGTGCCAGCAGTTACGGGACAGGGACGAGAAACACCGGGGAGCTGTTTTTT.

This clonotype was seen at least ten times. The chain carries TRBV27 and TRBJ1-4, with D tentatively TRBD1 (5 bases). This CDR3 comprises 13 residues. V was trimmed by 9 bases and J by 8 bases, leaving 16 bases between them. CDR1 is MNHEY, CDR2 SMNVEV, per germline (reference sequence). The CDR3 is CASGGKGGEKLFF. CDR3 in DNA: TGTGCCAGTGGGGGAAAGGGTGGGGAAAAACTGTTTTTT.

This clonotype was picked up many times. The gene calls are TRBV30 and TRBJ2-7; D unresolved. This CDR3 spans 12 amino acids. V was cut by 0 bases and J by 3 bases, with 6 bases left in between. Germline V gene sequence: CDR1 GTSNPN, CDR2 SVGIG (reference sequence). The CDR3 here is CAWSVGNYEQYF. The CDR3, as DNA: TGTGCCTGGAGTGTTGGCAACTACGAGCAGTACTTC.

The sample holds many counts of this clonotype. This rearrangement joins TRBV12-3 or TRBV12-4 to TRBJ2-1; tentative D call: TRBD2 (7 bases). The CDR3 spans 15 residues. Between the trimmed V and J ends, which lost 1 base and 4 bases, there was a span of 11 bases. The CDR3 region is CASSLEGGGYNEQFF. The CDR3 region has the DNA TGTGCCAGCAGTTTAGAGGGGGGGGGGTACAATGAGCAGTTCTTC.